A single sample is the source of the 20 T cell receptor beta chains below, sequenced in a study of T cells after yellow fever vaccination. In TCRdb, the 5' RACE reads were re-called with MiXCR into one record per CDR3 protein. The top ten hold roughly a fifth of the sample, which has about 320,000 distinct CDR3 sequences, 3.5% to 4.5% seen once. The sample consisted of PBMCs, taken 15 days after the yellow fever booster vaccination. These receptors all come from a man aged 18-30 years who received the YFV17D yellow fever vaccine.

The rearrangement uses TRBV27 and TRBJ2-1; D tentatively reads TRBD1 or TRBD2 (6 bases each). Deletions cut 3 bases from V and 0 bases from J, with 12 bases between. The length of the CDR3 is 16 residues. CDR1 and CDR2 (germline): MNHEY, SMNVEV (reference sequence). The CDR3 DNA is TGTGCCAGCAGTTTGGAAGGGGGGTTCTCCTACAATGAGCAGTTCTTC. Protein: CASSLEGGFSYNEQFF.

In its sample, this clonotype was seen many times. This chain links TRBV5-6 with TRBJ2-3; no clear D gene. The ends were cut back, 0 bases at V and 6 bases at J, with 5 bases in the middle. The CDR3 is 12 residues long. Germline CDR1 SGHDT, CDR2 YYEEEE. The DNA for the CDR3 is TGTGCCAGCAGCTTGGGTGACGATACGCAGTATTTT. Protein sequence: CASSLGDDTQYF.

This clonotype has ten or more counts. The CDR3 DNA is TGTGCCAGCAGCTCGGTACAGGGGGCCAATGGCTACACCTTC. Residues: CASSSVQGANGYTF. The chain combines TRBV7-8 with TRBJ1-2; 9 bases agree with TRBD1. Germline V gene data show CDR1 as SGHVS and CDR2 as FQNEAQ. After removal of 4 bases from V and 6 bases from J, the junction contained 6 bases not matched to a gene. This CDR3 region has 14 residues.

Ten or more counts support this clonotype. V and J are TRBV4-3 and TRBJ2-1; 8 bases line up with TRBD2. This CDR3 contains 16 residues. CDR1 is LGHNA and CDR2 is YSLEER in the germline V gene. J was trimmed by 5 bases and V by 1 base; bases with no gene match: 7. The CDR3 protein is CASSQVSGGWNNEQFF. The CDR3 coding sequence is TGCGCCAGCAGCCAAGTGAGCGGGGGCTGGAACAATGAGCAGTTCTTC.

This clonotype has just a few counts. This sequence joins TRBV6-4 and TRBJ2-1; 10 bases map to TRBD2. The V segment lost 0 bases and the J segment 4 bases; nucleotides outside the gene matches: 6. The CDR3 sequence is 17 residues long. Germline V gene sequence: CDR1 MRHNA, CDR2 SNTAGT. CDR3 coding DNA: TGTGCCAGCAGTGACTCCCCCAGCGGGGGGGAATACAATGAGCAGTTCTTC. As protein: CASSDSPSGGEYNEQFF.

This clonotype was detected many times. The V gene is TRBV18, the J gene TRBJ2-5; 12 bases are a match to TRBD1. Germline CDR1 KGHSH, CDR2 LQKENI. Trimming at V came to 5 bases and at J to 5 bases, leaving 6 bases not matched to a gene. This CDR3 spans 15 amino acids. In DNA, the CDR3 is TGTGCCAGCTCAAGGGACAGGGGGCGCCCGGAGACCCAGTACTTC. This codes for CASSRDRGRPETQYF.

The chain uses TRBV19 and TRBJ2-5, with D possibly TRBD1 on 5 matching bases. This CDR3 has 15 amino acids. Trimming pared 1 base from V and 3 bases from J, leaving 12 bases between. In germline, CDR1 is LNHDA, CDR2 SQIVND (reference sequence). CDR3 DNA: TGTGCCAGTAGTATAGCCCCGGCAGGGAAAGAGACCCAGTACTTC. It yields the protein CASSIAPAGKETQYF.

This clonotype was recorded many times. The V call is TRBV3-1, the J call TRBJ2-5, with D possibly being TRBD2 (6 bases). Trimming stripped 1 base from V and 2 bases from J, with 17 bases between. This CDR3 comprises 17 residues. Looked up from germline, CDR1 is LGHDT and CDR2 is YNNKEL (reference sequence). Written as DNA, the CDR3 is TGTGCCAGCAGCCAAGTAGTGATAGCGGTGTCACAAGAGACCCAGTACTTC. Amino acid sequence: CASSQVVIAVSQETQYF.

This chain connects TRBV6-6 to TRBJ2-5; D is undetermined. The CDR3 extends over 11 amino acids. V was trimmed by 11 bases and J by 4 bases, leaving 11 bases between them. Germline CDR1 MNHNY, CDR2 SVGAGI (reference sequence). The CDR3 coding sequence is TGTGCCGTCCGCCGGGTAGAGACCCAGTACTTC. This translates into CAVRRVETQYF.

There are many counts of this clonotype. The chain employs TRBV29-1 and TRBJ2-4; either TRBD1 or TRBD2 may supply D (5 bases each). This CDR3 region has 15 residues. The germline V and J ends were trimmed by 7 bases and 8 bases, with 24 bases remaining between them. Germline V gene lookup returns CDR1 SQVTM and CDR2 ANQGSEA. This CDR3 is CSDTLLGTDQDIQYF. The CDR3 nucleotides are TGCAGCGACACCCTGCTGGGGACGGACCAAGACATTCAGTACTTC.

In this sample, this clonotype turned up many times. The V gene is TRBV2, the J gene TRBJ1-6; 8 bases are a match to TRBD1. The CDR3 totals 15 residues. The germline CDR1 and CDR2 sequences are SNHLY and FYNNEI. The trim removed 5 bases at V and 7 bases at J, leaving 7 bases unmatched. Here the CDR3 DNA reads TGTGCCAGCAGTTCACGGACAGGGAGAAATTCACCCCTCCACTTT. Its protein is CASSSRTGRNSPLHF.

This clonotype has a count of ten or more. As DNA, the CDR3 is TGTGCCAGCAGCTATGGACTAGCGGGAGCCTACGAGCAGTACGTC. Protein product: CASSYGLAGAYEQYV. V and J are TRBV6-2 or TRBV6-3 and TRBJ2-7, with 13 bases that match TRBD2. Per germline, CDR1 MNHEY and CDR2 SVGEGT. The length of the CDR3 is 15 residues. V shed 6 bases, J shed 2 bases, and the junction held 4 bases outside the gene matches.

This clonotype was recorded many times. The chain uses TRBV7-9 and TRBJ2-2, with a possible D match to TRBD2 (6 bases). The germline gives CDR1 SEHNR, CDR2 FQNEAQ (reference sequence). V lost 5 bases to trimming and J lost 5 bases, with 12 bases between them. This CDR3 has 14 amino acids. The CDR3 region is CASSRGTSTGELFF. The CDR3, as DNA: TGTGCCAGCAGCCGCGGGACGTCAACCGGGGAGCTGTTTTTT.

This clonotype has ten or more counts. The rearrangement uses TRBV4-3 and TRBJ2-7; D is perhaps TRBD1 (6 bases). This CDR3 comprises 20 residues. The ends were cut back, 0 bases at V and 1 base at J, with 25 bases in the middle. Per the germline V gene, CDR1 is LGHNA and CDR2 is YSLEER. This chain's CDR3 is CASSQDRVRRRTGQSYEQYF. The DNA of the CDR3 is TGCGCCAGCAGCCAAGACCGGGTTAGAAGGAGGACCGGACAGTCCTACGAGCAGTACTTC.

The V call is TRBV12-3 or TRBV12-4, the J call TRBJ1-2, with 12 positions matching TRBD1. The CDR3 has 15 residues. J gave up 6 bases and V 3 bases, and 5 bases lay outside the gene matches. CDR3 protein: CASSFLGTGGDGYTF. The CDR3 DNA sequence: TGTGCCAGCAGTTTTTTGGGGACAGGGGGCGATGGCTACACCTTC.

This clonotype was counted ten times or more. The V and J genes are TRBV7-9 and TRBJ2-1, with D possibly matching TRBD1 (6 bases). The CDR3 runs to 17 residues. From germline, CDR1 is SEHNR and CDR2 FQNEAQ (reference sequence). Trimming took off 7 bases at V and 4 bases at J, with 23 bases between the two ends. The CDR3 nucleotides read TGTGCCAGCACCTCCATACCCATCAGGGGTACTTACAATGAGCAGTTCTTC. Translated: CASTSIPIRGTYNEQFF.

This clonotype was recorded many times. The J gene is TRBJ1-1, the V gene TRBV20-1; 7 positions agree with TRBD1. The ends lost 0 bases at V and 0 bases at J; junction bases unmatched: 7. CDR1 and CDR2 from the germline V gene are DFQATT and SNEGSKA (reference sequence). This CDR3 spans 16 amino acids. CDR3 in DNA: TGCAGTGCTAGAGAAGCACAGGGGTCTATGAACACTGAAGCTTTCTTT. Translation gives CSAREAQGSMNTEAFF.

This clonotype showed up many times. As DNA, the CDR3 is TGTGCCAGCACCCCCCCCGGGCCCGGCTACACCTTC. This sequence encodes CASTPPGPGYTF. The chain links TRBV12-3 or TRBV12-4 to TRBJ1-2; no clear D gene. V was shortened by 7 bases and J by 8 bases, with 14 bases between the two germline ends. The CDR3 length is 12 residues.

This clonotype was counted many times. The chain joins TRBV20-1 to TRBJ2-5, with D hard to call. This CDR3 has 12 amino acids. The V and J ends lost 2 bases and 4 bases respectively, with 8 bases between them. The germline V gene encodes CDR1 DFQATT and CDR2 SNEGSKA (reference sequence). The CDR3 region is CSARFPTETQYF. CDR3 sequence (DNA): TGCAGTGCTAGATTTCCGACAGAGACCCAGTACTTC.

In this sample, this clonotype turned up many times. The chain employs TRBV6-1 and TRBJ1-1; a possible D gene is TRBD1 (5 bases). Trimming removed 8 bases from V and 2 bases from J, with 12 bases in between. The CDR3 covers 13 residues. Germline V gives CDR1 MNHNS, CDR2 SASEGT. Here the CDR3 DNA reads TGTGCCAGCGGTCCCAGGGAAAACACTGAAGCTTTCTTT. As protein: CASGPRENTEAFF.